Listed here are 32 T cell receptor beta chains from one sample, sequenced in a study of monozygotic twins with inflammatory bowel disease (dated by TCRdb to between 2018 and 2021). Receptor amplification or capture employed 5' RACE. Sequenced on an Illumina HiSeq 2500. TCRdb reprocessed the reads and assigns one entry to each CDR3 protein sequence, leaving out DNA. This sample's table has entries for approximately 330,000 distinct CDR3 sequences. The ten largest clonotypes hold 2% of the sample. Sequenced sample: blood. These receptors came from a human donor with ulcerative colitis or Crohn's disease, or a healthy co-twin of an affected twin (not recorded which).

This chain connects TRBV20-1 to TRBJ1-6. The CDR3 runs 15 residues. Germline V gene sequence: CDR1 DFQATT, CDR2 SNEGSKA (reference sequence). The CDR3 protein is CSARGFGASGSPLHF.

The chain links TRBV30 to TRBJ1-2; TCRdb lists TRBD1, though no DNA is available to test this call. This CDR3 comprises 12 residues. Germline V gene sequence: CDR1 GTSNPN, CDR2 SVGIG (reference sequence). The CDR3 region is CAHPRGGYGYTF.

The chain combines TRBV27 with TRBJ1-2; absent DNA, TCRdb's TRBD1 call cannot be checked. This CDR3 is 13 amino acids long. Germline-derived CDR1 and CDR2 are MNHEY and SMNVEV (reference sequence). The CDR3 here is CASRTTGAGGYTF.

The chain uses TRBV6-5 and TRBJ2-1; without DNA, the TCRdb call of TRBD1 cannot be checked. CDR3 length: 16 residues. Germline lookup yields CDR1 MNHEY and CDR2 SVGAGI. This CDR3 is CASRAGTGPSYNEQFF.

The gene calls are TRBV20-1 and TRBJ2-1; absent DNA, TCRdb's TRBD2 call cannot be checked. The CDR3 is 14 amino acids. Germline V gene lookup returns CDR1 DFQATT and CDR2 SNEGSKA (reference sequence). The CDR3 reads CSAPLAGLRNEQFF.

The rearrangement links TRBV3-1 to TRBJ2-7; TCRdb's D call of TRBD2 is untestable without DNA. The CDR3 runs 16 residues. Germline V gene data show CDR1 as LGHDT and CDR2 as YNNKEL (reference sequence). The CDR3 sequence: CASSQATSGLSYEQYF.

The gene calls are TRBV24-1 and TRBJ2-2; lacking DNA, the TRBD2 call made by TCRdb goes unchecked. Germline loops: CDR1 KGHDR, CDR2 SFDVKD. The CDR3 has 11 amino acids. The CDR3 sequence is CATWEAGELFF.

The chain carries TRBV12-3 or TRBV12-4 and TRBJ2-1; TCRdb outputs TRBD1, but without DNA this stays unchecked. This CDR3 is built from 16 residues. The CDR3 reads CASSWGVRLLSNEQFF.

The V call is TRBV11-2, the J call TRBJ2-1. CDR1 is SGHAT, CDR2 FQNNGV, per germline. The CDR3 covers 16 residues. The CDR3 protein is CASSLVGRSSYNEQFF.

This chain joins TRBV6-5 and TRBJ1-6. The CDR3 runs to 15 residues. CDR1 is MNHEY, CDR2 SVGAGI, per germline. The CDR3 loop reads CASSYQVEGNSPLHF.

The rearrangement joins TRBV5-1 to TRBJ2-7; TCRdb's D gene call, TRBD1, goes unchecked for lack of DNA. The CDR3 runs 11 residues. Germline assignment: CDR1 SGHRS and CDR2 YFSETQ. CDR3 sequence reads: CASRSGVEQYF.

V gene TRBV28 combines with J gene TRBJ1-2. Germline loops: CDR1 MDHEN, CDR2 SYDVKM. CDR3 length equals 13 residues. The CDR3 is CASYVGRVGGYTF.

CDR3 residues: CSARDRDRGSYEQYF. V and J are TRBV20-1 and TRBJ2-7; TCRdb picks TRBD1, but there is no DNA to check that call. Per germline, CDR1 DFQATT and CDR2 SNEGSKA (reference sequence). The CDR3 covers 15 residues.

V usage is TRBV20-1 and J usage is TRBJ2-4; TCRdb's D call of TRBD1 is untestable without DNA. Germline assignment: CDR1 DFQATT and CDR2 SNEGSKA (reference sequence). The CDR3 is 18 amino acids. This chain's CDR3 is CSADTDLLPGGAKNIQYF.

This chain uses TRBV12-3 or TRBV12-4 with TRBJ2-2. This CDR3 region has 14 residues. CDR3 protein: CASILAGVGGELFF.

The chain joins TRBV7-2 to TRBJ1-2; the TCRdb D gene call, TRBD1, has no DNA to confirm it. The CDR3 loop spans 15 amino acids. CDR1 is SGHTA, CDR2 FQGNSA, per germline. CDR3 amino acids: CASSLGTGANYGYTF. Full variable domain (missing parts from reference TRBV7-2 and TRBJ1-2): GAGVSQSPSNKVTEKGKDVELRCDPISGHTALYWYRQSLGQGLEFLIYFQGNSAPDKSGLPSDRFSAERTGGSVSTLTIQRTQQEDSAVYLCASSLGTGANYGYTFGSGTRLTVV.

The chain links TRBV10-3 to TRBJ2-3. This CDR3 contains 13 residues. Germline V gene data show CDR1 as ENHRY and CDR2 as SYGVKD. The CDR3 here is CAISDGNRDTQYF.

This rearrangement joins TRBV27 to TRBJ2-7. The germline V gene has CDR1 MNHEY and CDR2 SMNVEV (reference sequence). This CDR3 comprises 13 residues. CDR3 amino acids: CASSDRTTYEQYF.

This sequence joins TRBV24-1 and TRBJ2-6; TCRdb reports TRBD1, a call that lacks DNA to check it against. The CDR3 spans 16 residues. The germline gives CDR1 KGHDR, CDR2 SFDVKD. The CDR3 loop reads CATSDRGTGTANVLTF.

V and J are TRBV20-1 and TRBJ2-7; TCRdb's D call, TRBD1, is unchecked because there is no DNA. CDR1 is DFQATT, CDR2 SNEGSKA, per germline (reference sequence). This CDR3 contains 14 residues. The chain's CDR3 is CSAREGDPKDEQYF.

J is TRBJ1-3 and V is TRBV5-5. This CDR3 spans 14 amino acids. The germline CDR1 and CDR2 sequences are SGHKS and YYEKEE (reference sequence). Here the CDR3 reads CASSLGSAGNTIYF.

This chain links TRBV30 with TRBJ2-3; TCRdb's assignment of TRBD2 cannot be checked, as there is no DNA. The CDR3 loop spans 20 amino acids. Germline-derived CDR1 and CDR2 are GTSNPN and SVGIG (reference sequence). CDR3 in amino acids: CAWSTVALAGVMGDTDTQYF. Based on the CDR3 plus reference TRBV30 and TRBJ2-3, the full variable domain is SQTIHQWPATLVQPVGSPLSLECTVEGTSNPNLYWYRQAAGRGLQLLFYSVGIGQISSEVPQNLSASRPQDRQFILSSKKLLLSDSGFYLCAWSTVALAGVMGDTDTQYFGPGTRLTVL.

V usage is TRBV20-1 and J usage is TRBJ2-7; the D call of TRBD1 rests on TCRdb alone, since no DNA is present to check it. The CDR3 totals 15 residues. The germline CDR1 and CDR2 sequences are DFQATT and SNEGSKA (reference sequence). The chain's CDR3 is CSATKPGQYSYEQYF.

V gene TRBV18 combines with J gene TRBJ1-2. The CDR3 has 13 amino acids. In germline, CDR1 is KGHSH, CDR2 LQKENI. This chain's CDR3 is CASSPRGQEGYTF.

The chain has TRBV20-1 and TRBJ2-7; the D call from TCRdb, TRBD1, cannot be confirmed without DNA. This CDR3 is built from 16 residues. Per the germline V gene, CDR1 is DFQATT and CDR2 is SNEGSKA (reference sequence). The CDR3 here is CSARGPYGQGAGEQYF.

This chain uses TRBV5-1 with TRBJ2-1; TCRdb designates TRBD1, a call that cannot be tested without DNA. This CDR3 contains 12 residues. Per the germline V gene, CDR1 is SGHRS and CDR2 is YFSETQ. The CDR3 is CASSEPGAEQFF.

The rearrangement links TRBV12-3 or TRBV12-4 to TRBJ1-4; the TRBD1 assignment by TCRdb is unverifiable without DNA. There are 17 residues in the CDR3. CDR3 sequence reads: CASSSGQGASGGEKLFF.

The V and J genes are TRBV7-9 and TRBJ2-5; TCRdb names TRBD2, which stays unverified in the absence of DNA. The CDR3 runs to 13 residues. Germline CDR1 SEHNR, CDR2 FQNEAQ (reference sequence). Here the CDR3 reads CASSLVQEGTQYF.

The J gene is TRBJ2-2, the V gene TRBV12-3 or TRBV12-4. This CDR3 spans 15 amino acids. This CDR3 reads CASSLGRENTGELFF.

The chain carries TRBV6-2 or TRBV6-3 and TRBJ2-7. Germline V gene lookup returns CDR1 MNHEY and CDR2 SVGEGT. The CDR3 length is 13 residues. The CDR3 reads CASRSYTPYEQYF.

The chain uses TRBV11-3 and TRBJ2-7; TCRdb reports TRBD1, a call that lacks DNA to check it against. Germline lookup yields CDR1 SGHNT and CDR2 YENEEA. This CDR3 has 14 amino acids. This chain's CDR3 is CASSAPGTEYEQYF.

This chain joins TRBV12-3 or TRBV12-4 and TRBJ2-3; without DNA, the TCRdb call of TRBD2 cannot be checked. This CDR3 contains 21 residues. The chain's CDR3 is CASSFGVGRRVGAGGADTQYF.